The source of this T cell receptor beta chain is a study of T cell repertoires in cytomegalovirus infection. Overall study: CMV infection and matching HLA type were both indicated by public TCR beta signatures. Study observations and caveats: It was HLA-C-restricted CMV-specific TCR beta clonotypes that dominated the response ex vivo. Frequencies of public TCR beta families were cumulated, and this identified carriers of CMV plus the relevant HLA.

CDR1 MNHEY and CDR2 SVGEGT come from the germline V gene. V was pared by 5 bases and J by 6 bases, with 8 bases between. The CDR3 runs to 12 residues. Comments on this clonotype: As yet, its antigen is unknown.

TCRdb called the reads again in MiXCR, with one record for every CDR3 protein. Of 290,000 or so distinct CDR3 sequences detected, roughly a quarter appear once; the ten largest clones hold about 15%. The sequence came from a human donor in good health (CMV status not recorded). Some clones in this sample may be carry-over from other donors' samples. The sequenced sample consisted of PBMCs. This chain links TRBV6-2 or TRBV6-3 with TRBJ2-1; D might be TRBD2 (5 bases). CDR3: CASSRTVNEQFF. The CDR3 DNA reads TGTGCCAGCAGTAGGACTGTCAATGAGCAGTTCTTC.